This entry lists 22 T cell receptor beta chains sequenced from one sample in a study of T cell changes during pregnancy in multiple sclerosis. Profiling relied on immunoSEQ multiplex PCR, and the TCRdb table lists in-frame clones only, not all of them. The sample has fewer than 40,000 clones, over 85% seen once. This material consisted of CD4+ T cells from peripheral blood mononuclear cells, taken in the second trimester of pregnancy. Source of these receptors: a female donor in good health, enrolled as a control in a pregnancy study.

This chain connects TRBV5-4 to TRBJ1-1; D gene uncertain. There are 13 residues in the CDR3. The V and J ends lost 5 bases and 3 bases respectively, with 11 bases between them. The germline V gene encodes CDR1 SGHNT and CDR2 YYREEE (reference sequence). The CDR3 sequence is CASRHLEDTEAFF. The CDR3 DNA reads TGTGCCAGCAGGCACCTAGAGGACACTGAAGCTTTCTTT.

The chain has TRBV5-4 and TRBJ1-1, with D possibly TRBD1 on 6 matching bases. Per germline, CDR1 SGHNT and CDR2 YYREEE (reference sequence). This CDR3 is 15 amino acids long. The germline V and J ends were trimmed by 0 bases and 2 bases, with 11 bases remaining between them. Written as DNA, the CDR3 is TGTGCCAGCAGCTTGGGCAGGGGAACCAACACTGAAGCTTTCTTT. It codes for CASSLGRGTNTEAFF. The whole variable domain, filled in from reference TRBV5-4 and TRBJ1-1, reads ETGVTQSPTHLIKTRGQQVTLRCSSQSGHNTVSWYQQALGQGPQFIFQYYREEENGRGNFPPRFSGLQFPNYSSELNVNALELDDSALYLCASSLGRGTNTEAFFGQGTRLTVV.

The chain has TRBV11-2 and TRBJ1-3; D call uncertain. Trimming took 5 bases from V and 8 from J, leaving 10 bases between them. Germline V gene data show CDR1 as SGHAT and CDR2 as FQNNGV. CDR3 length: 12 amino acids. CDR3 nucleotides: TGTGCCAGCAGCCACCTAACGGACACCATATATTTT. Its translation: CASSHLTDTIYF. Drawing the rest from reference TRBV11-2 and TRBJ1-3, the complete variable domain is EAGVAQSPRYKIIEKRQSVAFWCNPISGHATLYWYQQILGQGPKLLIQFQNNGVVDDSQLPKDRFSAERLKGVDSTLKIQPAKLEDSAVYLCASSHLTDTIYFGEGSWLTVV.

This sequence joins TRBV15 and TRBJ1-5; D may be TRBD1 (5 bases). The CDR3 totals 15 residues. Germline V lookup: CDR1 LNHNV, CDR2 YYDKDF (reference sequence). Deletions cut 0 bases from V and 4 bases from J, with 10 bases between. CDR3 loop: CATSREWGGNQPQHF. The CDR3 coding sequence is TGTGCCACCAGCAGAGAGTGGGGGGGTAATCAGCCCCAGCATTTT.

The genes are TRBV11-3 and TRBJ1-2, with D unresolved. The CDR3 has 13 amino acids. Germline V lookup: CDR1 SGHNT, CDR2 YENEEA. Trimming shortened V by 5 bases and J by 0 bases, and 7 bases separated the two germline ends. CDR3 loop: CASSLGANYGYTF. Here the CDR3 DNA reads TGTGCCAGCAGCCTGGGAGCTAACTATGGCTACACCTTC. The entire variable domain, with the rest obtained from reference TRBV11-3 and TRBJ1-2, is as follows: EAGVVQSPRYKIIEKKQPVAFWCNPISGHNTLYWYLQNLGQGPELLIRYENEEAVDDSQLPKDRFSAERLKGVDSTLKIQPAELGDSAVYLCASSLGANYGYTFGSGTRLTVV.

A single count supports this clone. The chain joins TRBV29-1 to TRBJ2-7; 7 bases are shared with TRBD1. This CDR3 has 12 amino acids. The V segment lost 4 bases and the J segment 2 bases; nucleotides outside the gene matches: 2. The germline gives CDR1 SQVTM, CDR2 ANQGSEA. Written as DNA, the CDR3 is TGCAGCGTTGGACAGGGTACCTACGAGCAGTACTTC. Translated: CSVGQGTYEQYF.

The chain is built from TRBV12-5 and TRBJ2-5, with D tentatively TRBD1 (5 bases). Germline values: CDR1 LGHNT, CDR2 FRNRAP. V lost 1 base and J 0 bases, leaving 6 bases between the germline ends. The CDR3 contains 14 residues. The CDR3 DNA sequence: TGTGCTAGTGGTTTGGGACAGTACCAAGAGACCCAGTACTTC. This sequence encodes CASGLGQYQETQYF.

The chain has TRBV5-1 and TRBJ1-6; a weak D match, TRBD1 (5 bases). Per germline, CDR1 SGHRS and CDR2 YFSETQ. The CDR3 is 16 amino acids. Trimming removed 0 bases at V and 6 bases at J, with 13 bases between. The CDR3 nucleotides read TGCGCCAGCAGCTTGGAGGGGCTCGCCTTTAATTCACCCCTCCACTTT. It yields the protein CASSLEGLAFNSPLHF.

CDR3 in DNA: TGTGCCAGCTCACCACTCCTCGGTCTAGCGGAAAATGAGCAGTTCTTC. This translates into CASSPLLGLAENEQFF. The chain has TRBV18 and TRBJ2-1; 7 bases are shared with TRBD2. The J segment lost 7 bases and the V segment lost 1 base, leaving 10 bases of the junction unmatched. Germline CDR1 is KGHSH and CDR2 is LQKENI. CDR3 length: 16 residues.

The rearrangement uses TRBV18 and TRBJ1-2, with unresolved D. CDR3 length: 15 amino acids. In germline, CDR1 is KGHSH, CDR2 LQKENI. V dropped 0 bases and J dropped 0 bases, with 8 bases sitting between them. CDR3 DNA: TGTGCCAGCTCACCACCGGCACAGTCTAACTATGGCTACACCTTC. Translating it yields CASSPPAQSNYGYTF.

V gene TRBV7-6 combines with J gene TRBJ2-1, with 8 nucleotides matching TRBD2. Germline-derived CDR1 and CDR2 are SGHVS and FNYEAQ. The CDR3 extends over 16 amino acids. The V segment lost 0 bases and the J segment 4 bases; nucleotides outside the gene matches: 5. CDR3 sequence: CASSLAGSGVYNEQFF. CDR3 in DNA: TGTGCCAGCAGCTTAGCGGGTAGCGGGGTATACAATGAGCAGTTCTTC.

The DNA for the CDR3 is TGTGCCAGCAGTCTGGGCCTGGGCTCCTACAATGAGCAGTTCTTC. Translation: CASSLGLGSYNEQFF. The chain employs TRBV27 and TRBJ2-1; D call uncertain. CDR1 and CDR2 (germline): MNHEY, SMNVEV (reference sequence). The CDR3 is made up of 15 amino acids. V was pared by 5 bases and J by 0 bases, with 11 bases between.

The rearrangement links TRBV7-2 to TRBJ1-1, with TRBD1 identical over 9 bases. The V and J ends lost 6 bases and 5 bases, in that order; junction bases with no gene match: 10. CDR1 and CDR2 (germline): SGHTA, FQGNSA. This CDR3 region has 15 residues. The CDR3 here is CASRVDRGFGTEAFF. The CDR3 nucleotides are TGTGCCAGCAGGGTCGACAGGGGGTTTGGGACTGAAGCTTTCTTT.

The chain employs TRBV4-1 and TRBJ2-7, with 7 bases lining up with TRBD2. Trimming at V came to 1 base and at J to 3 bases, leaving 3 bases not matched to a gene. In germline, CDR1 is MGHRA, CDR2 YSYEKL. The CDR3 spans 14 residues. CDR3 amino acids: CASSQVGGSYEQYF. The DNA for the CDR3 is TGCGCCAGCAGCCAAGTAGGCGGGAGCTACGAGCAGTACTTC.

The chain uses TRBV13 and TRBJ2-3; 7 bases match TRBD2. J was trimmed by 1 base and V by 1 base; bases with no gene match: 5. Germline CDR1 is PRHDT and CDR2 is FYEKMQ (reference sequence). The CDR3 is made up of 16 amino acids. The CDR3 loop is CASSLVELAGTDTQYF. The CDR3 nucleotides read TGTGCCAGCAGCTTAGTTGAGCTAGCGGGCACAGATACGCAGTATTTT. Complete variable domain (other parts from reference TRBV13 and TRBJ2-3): AAGVIQSPRHLIKEKRETATLKCYPIPRHDTVYWYQQGPGQDPQFLISFYEKMQSDKGSIPDRFSAQQFSDYHSELNMSSLELGDSALYFCASSLVELAGTDTQYFGPGTRLTVL.

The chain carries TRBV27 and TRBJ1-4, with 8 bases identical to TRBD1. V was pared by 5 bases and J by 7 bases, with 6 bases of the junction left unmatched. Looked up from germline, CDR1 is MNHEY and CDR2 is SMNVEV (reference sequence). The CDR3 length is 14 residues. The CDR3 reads CASSDRGNSEKLFF. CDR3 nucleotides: TGTGCCAGCAGTGACAGGGGTAATAGTGAAAAACTGTTTTTT.

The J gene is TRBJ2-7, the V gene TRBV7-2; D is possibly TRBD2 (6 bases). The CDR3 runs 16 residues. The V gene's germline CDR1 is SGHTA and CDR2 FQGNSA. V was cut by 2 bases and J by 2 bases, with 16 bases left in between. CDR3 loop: CASSLFGTSTTYEQYF. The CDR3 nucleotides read TGTGCCAGCAGCTTATTCGGGACTTCCACCACCTACGAGCAGTACTTC.

In DNA form, the CDR3 reads TGCGCCAGCAGCCGAGAACAGTACAATGAGCAGTTCTTC. Protein sequence: CASSREQYNEQFF. The V and J genes are TRBV5-1 and TRBJ2-1; D unresolved. With 4 bases removed from V and 4 bases from J, the gap between germline ends came to 9 bases. CDR1 SGHRS and CDR2 YFSETQ come from the germline V gene. The CDR3 is 13 amino acids. The full variable domain, completed using reference TRBV5-1 and TRBJ2-1, is KAGVTQTPRYLIKTRGQQVTLSCSPISGHRSVSWYQQTPGQGLQFLFEYFSETQRNKGNFPGRFSGRQFSNSRSEMNVSTLELGDSALYLCASSREQYNEQFFGPGTRLTVL.

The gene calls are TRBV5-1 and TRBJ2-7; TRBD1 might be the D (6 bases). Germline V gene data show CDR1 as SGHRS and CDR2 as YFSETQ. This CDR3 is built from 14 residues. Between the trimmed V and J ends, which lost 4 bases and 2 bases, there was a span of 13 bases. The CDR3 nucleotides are TGCGCCAGCAGCCTTGACAGGTCAGCCTACGAGCAGTACTTC. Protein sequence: CASSLDRSAYEQYF.

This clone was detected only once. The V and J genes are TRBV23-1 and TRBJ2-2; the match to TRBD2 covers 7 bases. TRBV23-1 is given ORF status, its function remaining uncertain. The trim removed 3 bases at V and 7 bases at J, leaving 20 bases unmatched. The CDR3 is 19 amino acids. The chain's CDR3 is CASSQKIRRGVPVGGELFF. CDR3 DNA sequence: TGCGCCAGCAGTCAGAAAATTAGACGGGGGGTCCCTGTTGGCGGGGAGCTGTTTTTT.

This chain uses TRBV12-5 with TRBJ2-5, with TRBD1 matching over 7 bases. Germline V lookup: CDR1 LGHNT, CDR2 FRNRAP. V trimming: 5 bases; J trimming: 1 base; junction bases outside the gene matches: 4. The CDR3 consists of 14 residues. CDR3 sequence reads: CASGPRTGQETQYF. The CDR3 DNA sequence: TGTGCTAGTGGTCCAAGGACAGGCCAAGAGACCCAGTACTTC.

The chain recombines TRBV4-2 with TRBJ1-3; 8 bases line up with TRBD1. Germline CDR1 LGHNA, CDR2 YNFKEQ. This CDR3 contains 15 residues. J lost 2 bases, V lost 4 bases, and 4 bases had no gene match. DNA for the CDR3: TGTGCCAGCAGCCCAGGGGGCTCAGCTGGAAACACCATATATTTT. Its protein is CASSPGGSAGNTIYF.